This entry features one TCR beta chain sequence. This clone has just one count. Its antigen is not yet known. Because the CDR3 is missing its conserved closing phenylalanine or tryptophan, this is likely a read error. The DNA is omitted, as the CDR3 cannot be located on it reliably, and the CDR3 follows TCRdb's listing. The collaborating institutions used their own protocols to collect whole blood in K2EDTA tubes. For TCRbeta analysis, collaborator samples were shipped as frozen whole blood, as isolated PBMCs, or as DNA extracted from either sample type. The CDR3 spans 12 residues, counting both ends. CDR1 and CDR2, per the germline V gene (reference sequence), are SEHNR and FQNEAQ. This sample stems from a study of blood T cell repertoires in COVID-19 (TCRdb year 2020). Turning to the overall study: The collaborator samples originated in the United States, Italy and Spain and spanned the acute and convalescent phases of COVID-19. The prospective study material was composed of cDNA or gDNA derived from T cells, B-cell-depleted T cells, or PBMCs. Deeply sampled blood TCRbeta repertoires from subjects exposed to, actively infected with, or recovered from COVID-19 were included in the dataset. The repertoires were released in a freely available public database intended as a resource for research on the immune response to SARS-CoV-2. Samples were obtained from the ongoing ImmuneRACE study (first 160 participants) and from 1,254 subjects provided by 6 global collaborators. The sample metadata nearly always contained a de-identified subject ID, COVID-19 status, age in years and sex. HLA class I and class II types, where available, came from metadata supplied by the sample provider rather than from assay-based typing. The paper's findings and limits, for the study overall: How much clinical and demographic metadata was included differed by source and by participant, and the metadata was provided uncurated.

TCRbeta CDR3 regions were amplified from genomic DNA by means of the immunoSEQ Assay, a bias-controlled multiplex PCR. On the authors' methods: Within the assay, amplification of reference gene primers was used to estimate how many nucleated cells each sample contained. To quantify the absolute abundance of each unique TCRbeta CDR3 rearrangement, sequence reads were collapsed and filtered. For each sample, productive Simpson clonality was calculated by taking the square root of Simpson's diversity index across productive rearrangements. TCRdb obtained this table from immuneACCESS and retained in-frame rearrangements with V and J assigned. These tables miss some clones; where compared with another copy, unresolved V genes account for less than half of the shortfall, and the remainder is unexplained. Clone size and the V and J calls come from that table; the DNA yielded D and trimming. The sample includes over 90,000 clones, with approximately 80% observed a single time. The ten largest clones represent roughly 4.4% of the sample.

This TCR was recovered from a human donor in a cohort sampled during active COVID-19. Material: peripheral blood. The sequence joins TRBV7-9 to TRBJ2-7; the table gives TRBD1 as D, unverified against the DNA. CDR3 region: CASSLLGTGGHI.